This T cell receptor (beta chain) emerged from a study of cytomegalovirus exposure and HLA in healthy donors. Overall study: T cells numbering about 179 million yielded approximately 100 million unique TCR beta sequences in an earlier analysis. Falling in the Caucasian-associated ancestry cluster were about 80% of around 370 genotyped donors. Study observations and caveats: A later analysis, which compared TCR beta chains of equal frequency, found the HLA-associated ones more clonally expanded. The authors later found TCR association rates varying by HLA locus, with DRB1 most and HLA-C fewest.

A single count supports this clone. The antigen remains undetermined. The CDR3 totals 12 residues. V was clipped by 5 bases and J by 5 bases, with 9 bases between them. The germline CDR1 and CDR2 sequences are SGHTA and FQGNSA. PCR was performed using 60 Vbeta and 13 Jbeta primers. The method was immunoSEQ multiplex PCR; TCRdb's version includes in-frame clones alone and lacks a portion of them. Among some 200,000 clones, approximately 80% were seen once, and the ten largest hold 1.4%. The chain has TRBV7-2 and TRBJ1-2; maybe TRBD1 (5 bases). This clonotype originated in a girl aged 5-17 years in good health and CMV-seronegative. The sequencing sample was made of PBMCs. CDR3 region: CASSVDRYGYTF. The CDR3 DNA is TGTGCCAGCAGCGTAGACAGATATGGCTACACCTTC.